The T cell receptor (beta chain) under discussion was sequenced for a study of human T cells and chemical hapten exposure. The wider study: Patch tests delivered 0.01% DPC to the upper back and were evaluated at 6 days. Small discrepancies in pooled library volume mainly accounted for the varying TCR yields per sample.

Germline V gene data show CDR1 as SNHLY and CDR2 as FYNNEI. V was cut by 6 bases and J by 0 bases, with 6 bases left in between. The CDR3 contains 13 residues. Time point specified: pre-sensitization, week 0. Treatment meaning: therapeutic diphenylcyclopropenone sensitization with weekly scalp DPC. This clonotype was detected many times. From the RACE reads, TCRdb called clonotypes with MiXCR, one entry per CDR3 protein. The sample consists of some 84,000 distinct CDR3 sequences, 8.5% of them appearing once. The chain carries TRBV2 and TRBJ2-1; D unresolved. The sample in question was whole blood, obtained in connection with sensitization to the hapten diphenylcyclopropenone (DPC). This receptor was taken from a man aged 40-50 years with alopecia areata. Some clones in this sample may be carry-over from other donors' samples. This CDR3 reads CASRLGSYNEQFF. In nucleotides, the CDR3 is TGTGCCAGCAGGCTGGGCTCCTACAATGAGCAGTTCTTC.